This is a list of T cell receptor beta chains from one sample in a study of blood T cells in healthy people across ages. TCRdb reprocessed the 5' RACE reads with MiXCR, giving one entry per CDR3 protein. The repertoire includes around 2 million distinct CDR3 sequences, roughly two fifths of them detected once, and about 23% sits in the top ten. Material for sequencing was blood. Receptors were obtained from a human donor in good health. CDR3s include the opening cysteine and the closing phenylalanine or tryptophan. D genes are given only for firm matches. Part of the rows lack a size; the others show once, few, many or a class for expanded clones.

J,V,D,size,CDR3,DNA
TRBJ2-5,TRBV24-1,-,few,CATSDLMGRQETQYF,TGTGCCACCAGTGATTTAATGGGGCGACAAGAGACCCAGTACTTC
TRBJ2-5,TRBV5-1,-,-,CASSSLSAETQYF,TGCGCCAGCAGCTCCCTCTCTGCGGAGACCCAGTACTTC
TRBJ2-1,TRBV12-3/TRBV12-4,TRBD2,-,CASSPNGLAGRSSYNEQFF,TGTGCCAGCAGCCCCAACGGACTAGCGGGGAGAAGCTCCTACAATGAGCAGTTCTTC
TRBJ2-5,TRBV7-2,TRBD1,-,CASSPTGGWKTQYF,TGTGCCAGCAGCCCGACAGGGGGCTGGAAGACCCAGTACTTC
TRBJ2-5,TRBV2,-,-,CASSQAWGEETQYF,TGTGCCAGCAGCCAAGCTTGGGGAGAGGAGACCCAGTACTTC
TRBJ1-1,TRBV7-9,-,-,CASSFYREDTEAFF,TGTGCCAGCAGCTTTTACCGAGAGGACACTGAAGCTTTCTTT
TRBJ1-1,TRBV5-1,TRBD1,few,CASSLRAWRTGGSEAFF,TGCGCCAGCAGCTTACGAGCGTGGAGGACAGGGGGCTCCGAAGCTTTCTTT
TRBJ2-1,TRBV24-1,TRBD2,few,CATSDTRTSGGRRNEQFF,TGTGCCACCAGTGATACCCGGACTAGCGGGGGGCGTCGGAATGAGCAGTTCTTC
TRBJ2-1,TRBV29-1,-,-,CSVESGTHEQFF,TGCAGCGTTGAGTCCGGGACTCATGAGCAGTTCTTC
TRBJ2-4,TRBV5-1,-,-,CGSSFGDSNREIQYF,TGCGGCAGCAGCTTTGGAGACAGCAACAGGGAAATTCAGTACTTC
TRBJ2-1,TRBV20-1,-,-,CSARAGPTSDGQFF,TGCAGTGCTCGGGCGGGACCCACTTCGGATGGGCAGTTCTTC
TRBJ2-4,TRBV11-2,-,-,CASSLVYGGQEYF,TGTGCCAGCAGCTTAGTATATGGAGGGCAGGAGTACTTC
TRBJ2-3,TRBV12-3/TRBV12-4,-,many,CASSPHLGVTQYF,TGTGCCAGCAGTCCCCACTTAGGGGTAACGCAGTATTTT
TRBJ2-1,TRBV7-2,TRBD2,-,CASSLDQAGVEQFF,TGTGCCAGCAGCCTCGACCAGGCGGGGGTTGAGCAGTTCTTC
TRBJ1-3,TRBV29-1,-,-,CSVGSDPGNTIYF,TGCAGCGTTGGTTCAGACCCTGGAAACACTATATATTTT
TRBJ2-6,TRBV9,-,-,CASSVTKAPGANVLTF,TGTGCCAGCAGCGTAACAAAGGCTCCCGGGGCCAACGTCCTGACTTTC
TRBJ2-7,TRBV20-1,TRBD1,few,CSASFHDRESSYEQYF,TGCAGTGCTAGCTTCCACGACAGGGAGAGCTCCTACGAGCAGTACTTC
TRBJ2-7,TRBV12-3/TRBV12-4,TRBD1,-,CASMGTANSYEQYF,TGTGCCAGCATGGGGACAGCGAACTCCTACGAGCAGTACTTC
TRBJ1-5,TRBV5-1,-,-,CASSLAREGSKPQHF,TGCGCCAGCAGCTTGGCGCGGGAGGGATCAAAGCCCCAGCATTTT
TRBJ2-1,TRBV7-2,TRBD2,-,CASSRWAGGPGEQFF,TGTGCCAGCAGCCGCTGGGCGGGGGGGCCGGGCGAGCAGTTCTTC
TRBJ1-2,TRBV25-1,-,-,CAGSAHYGYTF,TGTGCCGGCAGTGCCCACTATGGCTACACCTTC
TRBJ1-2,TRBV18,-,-,CASSPFRDTSYGYTF,TGTGCCAGCTCACCGTTTCGGGATACATCATATGGCTACACCTTC
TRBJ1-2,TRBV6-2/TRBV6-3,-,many,CASSSIGRYGYTF,TGTGCCAGCAGTTCGATCGGCCGCTATGGCTACACCTTC
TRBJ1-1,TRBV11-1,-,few,CASRPRREGTEAFF,TGTGCCAGCAGACCTCGGAGGGAAGGGACTGAAGCTTTCTTT
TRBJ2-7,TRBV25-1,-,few,CASSPLRGSYEQYF,TGTGCCAGCAGTCCCCTCCGCGGCTCCTACGAGCAGTACTTC
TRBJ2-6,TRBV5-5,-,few,CASTGPGGGGSSGANVLTF,TGTGCCAGCACCGGTCCAGGGGGGGGCGGATCATCCGGGGCCAACGTCCTGACTTTC
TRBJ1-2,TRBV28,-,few,CASIPPGRAHGYTF,TGTGCCAGCATCCCCCCCGGCAGGGCCCATGGCTACACCTTC
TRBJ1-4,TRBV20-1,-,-,CSAREARYNEKLFF,TGCAGTGCTAGAGAAGCCCGATACAATGAAAAACTGTTTTTT
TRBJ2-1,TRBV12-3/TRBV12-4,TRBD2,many,CASRTSGGAGEQFF,TGTGCCAGCAGGACTAGCGGGGGGGCCGGGGAGCAGTTCTTC
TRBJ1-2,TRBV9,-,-,CASNVGDVANYGYTF,TGTGCCAGCAACGTAGGGGACGTAGCTAACTATGGCTACACCTTC
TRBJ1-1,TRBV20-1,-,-,CSARQGLGNTEAFF,TGCAGTGCTAGACAGGGTCTGGGGAACACTGAAGCTTTCTTT
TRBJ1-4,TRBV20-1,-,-,CRAIQGGELFF,TGCAGGGCTATACAGGGTGGGGAACTGTTTTTT
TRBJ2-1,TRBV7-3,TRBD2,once,CASSLIEAGEQFF,TGTGCCAGCAGCCTTATCGAAGCGGGGGAGCAGTTCTTC
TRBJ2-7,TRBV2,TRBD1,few,CASSGPGQGIYEQYF,TGTGCCAGCAGTGGGCCGGGACAGGGGATCTACGAGCAGTACTTC
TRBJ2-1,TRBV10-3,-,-,CAISPTGGEQFF,TGTGCCATCAGTCCTACTGGGGGTGAGCAGTTCTTC